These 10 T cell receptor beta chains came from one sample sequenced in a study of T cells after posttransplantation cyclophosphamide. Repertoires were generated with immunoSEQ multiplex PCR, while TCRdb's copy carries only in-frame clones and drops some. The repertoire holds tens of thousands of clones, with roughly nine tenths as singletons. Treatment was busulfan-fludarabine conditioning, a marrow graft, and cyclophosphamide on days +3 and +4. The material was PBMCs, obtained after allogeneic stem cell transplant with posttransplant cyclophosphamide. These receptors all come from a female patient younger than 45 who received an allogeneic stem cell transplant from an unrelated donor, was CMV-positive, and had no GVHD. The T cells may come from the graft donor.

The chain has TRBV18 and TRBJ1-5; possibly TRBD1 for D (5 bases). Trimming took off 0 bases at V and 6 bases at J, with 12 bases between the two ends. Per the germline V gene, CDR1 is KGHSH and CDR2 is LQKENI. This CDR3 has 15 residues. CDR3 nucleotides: TGTGCCAGCTCACCACCGGGAAAGGGGCCTCAGCCCCAGCATTTT. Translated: CASSPPGKGPQPQHF.

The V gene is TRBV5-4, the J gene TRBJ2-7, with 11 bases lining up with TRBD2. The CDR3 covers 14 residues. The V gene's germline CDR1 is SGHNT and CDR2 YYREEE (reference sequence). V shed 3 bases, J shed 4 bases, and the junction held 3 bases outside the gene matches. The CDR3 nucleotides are TGTGCCAGCAGCTGGGGGACTAGCGGTTACGAGCAGTACTTC. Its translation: CASSWGTSGYEQYF.

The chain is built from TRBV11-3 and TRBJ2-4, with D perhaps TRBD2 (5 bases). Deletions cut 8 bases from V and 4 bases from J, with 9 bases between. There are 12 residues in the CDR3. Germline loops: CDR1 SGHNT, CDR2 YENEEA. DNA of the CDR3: TGTGCCAGCGGACTGGCGAAAAACATTCAGTACTTC. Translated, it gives CASGLAKNIQYF. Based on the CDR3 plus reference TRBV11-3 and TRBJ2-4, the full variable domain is EAGVVQSPRYKIIEKKQPVAFWCNPISGHNTLYWYLQNLGQGPELLIRYENEEAVDDSQLPKDRFSAERLKGVDSTLKIQPAELGDSAVYLCASGLAKNIQYFGAGTRLSVL.

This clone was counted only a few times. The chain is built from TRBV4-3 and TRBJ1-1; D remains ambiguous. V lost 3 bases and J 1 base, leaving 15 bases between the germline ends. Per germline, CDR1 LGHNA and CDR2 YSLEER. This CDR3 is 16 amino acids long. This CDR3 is CASSQAETEQNTEAFF. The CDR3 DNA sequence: TGCGCCAGCAGCCAGGCGGAGACTGAGCAGAACACTGAAGCTTTCTTT.

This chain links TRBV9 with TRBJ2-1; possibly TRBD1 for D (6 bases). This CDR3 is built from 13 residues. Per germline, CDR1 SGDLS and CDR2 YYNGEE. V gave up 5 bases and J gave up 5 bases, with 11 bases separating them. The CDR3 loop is CASSDTGHNEQFF. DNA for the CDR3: TGTGCCAGCAGTGATACAGGGCACAATGAGCAGTTCTTC.

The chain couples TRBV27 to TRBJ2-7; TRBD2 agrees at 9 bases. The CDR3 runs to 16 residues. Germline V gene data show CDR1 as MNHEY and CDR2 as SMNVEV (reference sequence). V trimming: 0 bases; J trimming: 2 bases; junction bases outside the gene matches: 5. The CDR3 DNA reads TGTGCCAGCAGTTTATCCGCTAGCGGGGCCACCTACGAGCAGTACTTC. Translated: CASSLSASGATYEQYF.

This CDR3 reads CASRGDRGTDTQYF. The DNA for the CDR3 is TGTGCCAGCAGGGGGGACAGGGGCACAGATACGCAGTATTTT. The chain carries TRBV2 and TRBJ2-3, with 9 positions matching TRBD1. The junction had 2 bases not matched to a gene; V was cut back by 6 bases and J by 1 base. The CDR3 extends over 14 amino acids. Germline V gives CDR1 SNHLY, CDR2 FYNNEI.

The CDR3 protein is CASSQEGLAGGQRTGELFF. DNA for the CDR3: TGTGCCAGCAGCCAAGAAGGGCTAGCGGGGGGGCAGCGCACCGGGGAGCTGTTTTTT. The chain has TRBV4-2 and TRBJ2-2, with 12 positions matching TRBD2. Germline V lookup: CDR1 LGHNA, CDR2 YNFKEQ. V was pared by 0 bases and J by 4 bases, with 9 bases of the junction left unmatched. This CDR3 is built from 19 residues.

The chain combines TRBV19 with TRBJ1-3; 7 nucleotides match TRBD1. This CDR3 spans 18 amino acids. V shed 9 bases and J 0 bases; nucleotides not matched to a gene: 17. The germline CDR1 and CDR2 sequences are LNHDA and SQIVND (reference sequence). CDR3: CASLIPPGQRRSGNTIYF. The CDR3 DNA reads TGTGCCAGCCTGATACCTCCGGGACAGAGGCGCTCTGGAAACACCATATATTTT. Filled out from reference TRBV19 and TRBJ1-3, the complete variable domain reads DGGITQSPKYLFRKEGQNVTLSCEQNLNHDAMYWYRQDPGQGLRLIYYSQIVNDFQKGDIAEGYSVSREKKESFPLTVTSAQKNPTAFYLCASLIPPGQRRSGNTIYFGEGSWLTVV.

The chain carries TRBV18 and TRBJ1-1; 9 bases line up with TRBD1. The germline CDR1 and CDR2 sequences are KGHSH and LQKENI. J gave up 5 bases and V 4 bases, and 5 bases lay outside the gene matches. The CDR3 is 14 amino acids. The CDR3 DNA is TGTGCCAGCTCACTGTTGGACAGGGGTACTGAAGCTTTCTTT. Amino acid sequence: CASSLLDRGTEAFF.